A selection of T cell receptor beta chains follows, all from one sample in a study of identical twins. In TCRdb, the 5' RACE reads were re-called with MiXCR into one record per CDR3 protein. The table lists about 470,000 distinct CDR3 sequences, 24% of them singletons, with around 3% in the top ten. A further study also used this sample, focusing on T cells expressing NK-cell markers.

The sample comprised CD4+ T cells sorted from blood. The origin of the receptors is a woman between 18 and 30 years old in good health. Both conserved end residues are trimmed from each CDR3. Each record gives: V gene, CDR3 protein.

TRBV7-2	ASSPTGGPERL
TRBV20-1	SGVTGRKETQY
TRBV10-3	AIRMTSDSDTQY
TRBV18	ASSHRGDTQY
TRBV4-3	ASSHRPTGGLYGYT
TRBV7-2	ASSFRMYNEQF
TRBV12-3/TRBV12-4	ASSFRSRGNDLKWRNEQF
TRBV7-9	ASSTRTGTYEQY
TRBV12-3/TRBV12-4	ASRKRNTGELF
TRBV20-1	SARDDGRGASSYNEQF
TRBV29-1	SVLVGGNTEAF